These 2 T cell receptor beta chains share one sample of origin, sequenced in a study of STAT5B mutations in CD4+ large granular lymphocyte leukemia. Produced via immunoSEQ multiplex PCR; TCRdb's table is partial and in-frame only. This table holds tens of thousands of clones, roughly 80% found once. Sequencing was performed on CD4+ T cells from blood buffy coats. These receptors were collected from a human donor in good health.

The rearrangement links TRBV19 to TRBJ1-1; TRBD1 agrees at 8 bases. The germline V gene encodes CDR1 LNHDA and CDR2 SQIVND (reference sequence). The V segment lost 9 bases and the J segment 7 bases; nucleotides outside the gene matches: 10. The length of the CDR3 is 13 residues. In DNA, the CDR3 is TGTGCCAGCCGTCCCGACAGGGGAGTTGAAGCTTTCTTT. This codes for CASRPDRGVEAFF.

The chain employs TRBV11-3 and TRBJ2-6; D not resolved. Trimming stripped 4 bases from V and 2 bases from J, with 6 bases between. Germline loops: CDR1 SGHNT, CDR2 YENEEA. The CDR3 has 14 amino acids. CDR3 coding DNA: TGTGCCAGCAGCTCTTTAGCTGGGGCCAACGTCCTGACTTTC. Translating it yields CASSSLAGANVLTF.